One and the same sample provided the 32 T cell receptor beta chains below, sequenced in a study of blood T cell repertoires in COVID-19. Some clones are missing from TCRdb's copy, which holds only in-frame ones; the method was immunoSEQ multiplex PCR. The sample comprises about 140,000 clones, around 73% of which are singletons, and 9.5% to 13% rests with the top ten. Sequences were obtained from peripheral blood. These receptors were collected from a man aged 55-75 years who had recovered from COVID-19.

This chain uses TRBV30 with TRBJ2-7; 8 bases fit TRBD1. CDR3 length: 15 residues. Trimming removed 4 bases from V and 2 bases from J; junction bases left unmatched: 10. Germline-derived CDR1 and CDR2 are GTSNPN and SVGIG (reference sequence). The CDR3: CAWTRGQGITYEQYF. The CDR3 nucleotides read TGTGCCTGGACTCGAGGACAGGGAATTACCTACGAGCAGTACTTC.

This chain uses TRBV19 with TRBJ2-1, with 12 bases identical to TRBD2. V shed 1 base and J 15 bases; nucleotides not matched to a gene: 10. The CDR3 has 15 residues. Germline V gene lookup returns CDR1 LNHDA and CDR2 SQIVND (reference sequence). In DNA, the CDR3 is TGTGCCAGTAGTATAGGACTAGCGGGAGTTAGGGGACTGTTCTTC. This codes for CASSIGLAGVRGLFF.

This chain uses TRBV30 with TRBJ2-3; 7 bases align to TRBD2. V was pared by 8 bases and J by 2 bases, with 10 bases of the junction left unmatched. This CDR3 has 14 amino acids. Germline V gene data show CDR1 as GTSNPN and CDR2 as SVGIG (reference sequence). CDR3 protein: CAGGGAPNTDTQYF. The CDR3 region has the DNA TGTGCCGGGGGAGGGGCTCCCAACACAGATACGCAGTATTTT.

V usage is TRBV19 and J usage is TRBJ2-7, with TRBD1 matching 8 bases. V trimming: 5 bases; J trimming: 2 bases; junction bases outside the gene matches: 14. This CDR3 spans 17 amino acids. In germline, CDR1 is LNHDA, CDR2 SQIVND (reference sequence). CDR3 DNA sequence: TGTGCCAGTAGTTCAGCCTACTCCGGGACAGGTACCTACGAGCAGTACTTC. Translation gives CASSSAYSGTGTYEQYF.

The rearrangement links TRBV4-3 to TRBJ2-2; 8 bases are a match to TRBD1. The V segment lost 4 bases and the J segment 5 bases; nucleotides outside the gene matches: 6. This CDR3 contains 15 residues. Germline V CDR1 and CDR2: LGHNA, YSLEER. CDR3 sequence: CASSPQGARTGELFF. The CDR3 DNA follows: TGCGCCAGCAGCCCCCAGGGGGCGCGGACCGGGGAGCTGTTTTTT.

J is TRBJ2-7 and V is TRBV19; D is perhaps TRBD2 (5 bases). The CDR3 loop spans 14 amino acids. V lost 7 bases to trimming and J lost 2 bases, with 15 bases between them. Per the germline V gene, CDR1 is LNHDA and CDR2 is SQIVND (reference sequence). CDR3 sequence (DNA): TGTGCCAGTAACACACGGACTGGACCCTACGAGCAGTACTTC. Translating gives CASNTRTGPYEQYF.

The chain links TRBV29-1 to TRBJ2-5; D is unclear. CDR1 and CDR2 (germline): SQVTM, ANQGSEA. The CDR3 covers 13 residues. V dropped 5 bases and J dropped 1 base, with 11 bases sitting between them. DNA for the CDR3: TGCAGCGTTCGGAGCGCAACCCAAGAGACCCAGTACTTC. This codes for CSVRSATQETQYF.

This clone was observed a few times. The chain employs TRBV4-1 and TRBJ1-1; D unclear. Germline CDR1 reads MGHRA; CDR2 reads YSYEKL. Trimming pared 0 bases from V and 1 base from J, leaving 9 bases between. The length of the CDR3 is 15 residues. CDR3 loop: CASSQDLDKNTEAFF. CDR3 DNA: TGCGCCAGCAGCCAAGATCTCGACAAGAACACTGAAGCTTTCTTT.

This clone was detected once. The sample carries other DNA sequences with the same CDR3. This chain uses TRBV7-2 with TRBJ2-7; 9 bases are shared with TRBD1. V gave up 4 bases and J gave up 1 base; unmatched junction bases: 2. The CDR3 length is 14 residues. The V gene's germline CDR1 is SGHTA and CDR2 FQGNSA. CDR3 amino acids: CASSSGTGSYEQYF. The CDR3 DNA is TGTGCCAGCAGCTCCGGGACAGGGTCCTACGAGCAGTACTTC.

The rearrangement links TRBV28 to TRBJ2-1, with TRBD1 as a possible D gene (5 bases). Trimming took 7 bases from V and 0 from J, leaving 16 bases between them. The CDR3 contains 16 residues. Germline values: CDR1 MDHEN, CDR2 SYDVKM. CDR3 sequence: CASMTQGGSSYNEQFF. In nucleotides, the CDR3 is TGTGCCAGCATGACTCAGGGCGGCAGCTCCTACAATGAGCAGTTCTTC.

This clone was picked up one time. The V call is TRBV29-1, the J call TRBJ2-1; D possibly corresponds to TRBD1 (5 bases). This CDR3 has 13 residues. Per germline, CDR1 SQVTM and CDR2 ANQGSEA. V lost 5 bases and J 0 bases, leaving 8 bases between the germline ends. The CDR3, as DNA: TGCAGCGTTAGTAGGGGCTCCTACAATGAGCAGTTCTTC. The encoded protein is CSVSRGSYNEQFF.

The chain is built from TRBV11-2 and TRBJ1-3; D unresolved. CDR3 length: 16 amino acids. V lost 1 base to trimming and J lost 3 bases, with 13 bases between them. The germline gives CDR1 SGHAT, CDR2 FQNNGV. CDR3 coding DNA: TGTGCCAGCAGCTTAGTGGGTCCCGGGAGTGGAAACACCATATATTTT. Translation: CASSLVGPGSGNTIYF.

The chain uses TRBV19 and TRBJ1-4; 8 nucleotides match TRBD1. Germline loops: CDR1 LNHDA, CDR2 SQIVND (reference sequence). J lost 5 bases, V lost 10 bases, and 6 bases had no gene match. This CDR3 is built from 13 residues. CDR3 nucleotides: TGTGCCATCGGACAGGGAGCGAATGAAAAACTGTTTTTT. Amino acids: CAIGQGANEKLFF.

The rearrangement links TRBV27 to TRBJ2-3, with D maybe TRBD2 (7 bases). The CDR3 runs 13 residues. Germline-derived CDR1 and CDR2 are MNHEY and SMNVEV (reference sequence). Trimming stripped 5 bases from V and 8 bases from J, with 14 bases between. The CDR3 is CASSQGRVGTQYF. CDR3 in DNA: TGTGCCAGCAGTCAGGGGAGGGTCGGTACGCAGTATTTT.

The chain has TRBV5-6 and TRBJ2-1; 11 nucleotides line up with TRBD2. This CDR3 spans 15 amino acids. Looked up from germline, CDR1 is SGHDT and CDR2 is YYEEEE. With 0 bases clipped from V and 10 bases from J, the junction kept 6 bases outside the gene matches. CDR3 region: CASSLGLAGLGEQFF. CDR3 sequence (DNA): TGTGCCAGCAGCTTGGGACTAGCGGGATTAGGCGAGCAGTTCTTC.

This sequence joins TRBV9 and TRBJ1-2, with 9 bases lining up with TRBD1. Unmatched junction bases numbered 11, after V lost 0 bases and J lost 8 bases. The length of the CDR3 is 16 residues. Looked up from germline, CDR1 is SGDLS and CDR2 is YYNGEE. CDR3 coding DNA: TGTGCCAGCAGCGTAGCCCCTACAGGGGGCGTCGCGGGCTACACCTTC. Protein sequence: CASSVAPTGGVAGYTF.

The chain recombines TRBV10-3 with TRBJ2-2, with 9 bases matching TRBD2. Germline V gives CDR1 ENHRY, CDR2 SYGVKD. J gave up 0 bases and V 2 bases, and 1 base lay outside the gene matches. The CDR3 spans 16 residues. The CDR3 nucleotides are TGTGCCATCAGTGAGAAGCGGGAGGCGAACACCGGGGAGCTGTTTTTT. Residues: CAISEKREANTGELFF.

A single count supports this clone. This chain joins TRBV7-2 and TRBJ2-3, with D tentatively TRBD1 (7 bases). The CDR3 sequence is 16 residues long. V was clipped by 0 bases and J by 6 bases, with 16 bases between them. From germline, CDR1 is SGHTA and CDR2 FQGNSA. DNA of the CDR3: TGTGCCAGCAGCTTAGCAGTAGCGGAGGGGGCCGATACGCAGTATTTT. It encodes CASSLAVAEGADTQYF.

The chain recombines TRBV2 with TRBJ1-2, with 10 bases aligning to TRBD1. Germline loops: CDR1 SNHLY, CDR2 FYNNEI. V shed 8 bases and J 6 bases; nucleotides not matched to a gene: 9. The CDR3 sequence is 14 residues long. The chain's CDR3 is CASGRQGATNGYTF. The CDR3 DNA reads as TGTGCCAGCGGAAGACAGGGGGCAACCAATGGCTACACCTTC. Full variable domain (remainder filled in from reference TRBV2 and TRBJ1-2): EPEVTQTPSHQVTQMGQEVILRCVPISNHLYFYWYRQILGQKVEFLVSFYNNEISEKSEIFDDQFSVERPDGSNFTLKIRSTKLEDSAMYFCASGRQGATNGYTFGSGTRLTVV.

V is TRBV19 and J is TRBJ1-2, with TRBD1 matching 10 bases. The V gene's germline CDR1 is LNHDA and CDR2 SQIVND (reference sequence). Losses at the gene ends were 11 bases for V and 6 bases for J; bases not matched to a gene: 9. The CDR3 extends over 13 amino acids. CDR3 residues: CACRDRGINGYTF. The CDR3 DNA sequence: TGTGCCTGCCGGGACAGGGGAATCAATGGCTACACCTTC.

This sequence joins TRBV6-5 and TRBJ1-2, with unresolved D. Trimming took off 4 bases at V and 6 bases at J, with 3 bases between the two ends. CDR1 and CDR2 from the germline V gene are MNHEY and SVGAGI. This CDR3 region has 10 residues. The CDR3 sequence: CASSSNGYTF. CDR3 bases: TGTGCCAGCAGTTCCAATGGCTACACCTTC.

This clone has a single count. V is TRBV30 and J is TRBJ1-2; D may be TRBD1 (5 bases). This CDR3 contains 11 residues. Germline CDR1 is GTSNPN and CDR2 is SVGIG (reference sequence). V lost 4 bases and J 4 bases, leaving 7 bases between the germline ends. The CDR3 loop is CAWTGPYGYTF. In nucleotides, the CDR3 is TGTGCCTGGACAGGGCCCTATGGCTACACCTTC.

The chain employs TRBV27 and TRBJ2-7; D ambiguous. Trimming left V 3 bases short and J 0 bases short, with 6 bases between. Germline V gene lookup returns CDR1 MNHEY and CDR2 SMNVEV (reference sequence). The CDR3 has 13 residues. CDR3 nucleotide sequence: TGTGCCAGCAGTTTGCGCAACTCCTACGAGCAGTACTTC. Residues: CASSLRNSYEQYF.

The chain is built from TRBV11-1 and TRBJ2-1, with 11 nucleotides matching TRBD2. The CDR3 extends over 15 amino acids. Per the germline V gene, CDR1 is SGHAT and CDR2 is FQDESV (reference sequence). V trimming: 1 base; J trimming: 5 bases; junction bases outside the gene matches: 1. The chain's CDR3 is CASSLELAGDNEQFF. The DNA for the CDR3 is TGTGCCAGCAGCTTAGAACTAGCGGGGGACAATGAGCAGTTCTTC.

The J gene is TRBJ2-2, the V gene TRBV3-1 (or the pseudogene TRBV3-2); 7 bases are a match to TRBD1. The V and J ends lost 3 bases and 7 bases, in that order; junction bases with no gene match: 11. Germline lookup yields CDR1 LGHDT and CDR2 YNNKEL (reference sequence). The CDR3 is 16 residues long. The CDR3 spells CASSQTSHRGIGELFF. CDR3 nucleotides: TGTGCCAGCAGCCAGACCTCGCACAGGGGAATCGGGGAGCTGTTTTTT.

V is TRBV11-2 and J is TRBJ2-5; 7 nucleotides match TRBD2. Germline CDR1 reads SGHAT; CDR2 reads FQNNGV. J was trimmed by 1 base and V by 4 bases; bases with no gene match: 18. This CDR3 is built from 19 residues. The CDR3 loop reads CASSYPRVAGPLRQETQYF. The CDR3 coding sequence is TGTGCCAGCAGCTACCCTAGGGTAGCGGGTCCCCTCCGCCAAGAGACCCAGTACTTC.

CDR3 sequence (DNA): TGTGCCAGCAGTTTCAGACAGGGCTATGGCTACACCTTC. It specifies CASSFRQGYGYTF. J is TRBJ1-2 and V is TRBV6-5; 7 bases agree with TRBD1. V dropped 4 bases and J dropped 4; count of bases not matched to a gene: 3. CDR3 length: 13 amino acids. The germline V gene encodes CDR1 MNHEY and CDR2 SVGAGI.

In DNA, the CDR3 is TGTGCCAGCAGCCTAGGACACAGCCAAGACAATGAGCAGTTCTTC. It is translated as CASSLGHSQDNEQFF. The chain joins TRBV7-3 to TRBJ2-1; TRBD1 is a possible D gene (5 bases). Germline V gives CDR1 SGHTA, CDR2 FQGTGA. V was clipped by 5 bases and J by 5 bases, with 16 bases between them. The CDR3 is made up of 15 amino acids.

CDR3 DNA sequence: TGTGCCAGCAGTTACAGAGATTCCGGAAACACCATATATTTT. Its translation is CASSYRDSGNTIYF. The chain uses TRBV6-5 and TRBJ1-3; D ambiguous. Germline V lookup: CDR1 MNHEY, CDR2 SVGAGI. V was shortened by 2 bases and J by 4 bases, with 9 bases between the two germline ends. The CDR3 is 14 residues long.

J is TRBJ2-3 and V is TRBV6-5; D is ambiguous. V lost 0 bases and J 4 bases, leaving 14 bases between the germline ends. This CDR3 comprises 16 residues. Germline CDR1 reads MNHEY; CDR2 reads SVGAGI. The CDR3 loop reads CASSYSSKIHPDTQYF. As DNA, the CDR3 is TGTGCCAGCAGTTACTCGAGCAAGATCCATCCAGATACGCAGTATTTT.

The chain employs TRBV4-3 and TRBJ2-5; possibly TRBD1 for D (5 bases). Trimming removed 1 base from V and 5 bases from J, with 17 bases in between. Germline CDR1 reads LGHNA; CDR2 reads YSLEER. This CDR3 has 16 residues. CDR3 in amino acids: CASSQADGQGSETQYF. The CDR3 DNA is TGCGCCAGCAGCCAAGCGGATGGGCAGGGAAGCGAGACCCAGTACTTC.

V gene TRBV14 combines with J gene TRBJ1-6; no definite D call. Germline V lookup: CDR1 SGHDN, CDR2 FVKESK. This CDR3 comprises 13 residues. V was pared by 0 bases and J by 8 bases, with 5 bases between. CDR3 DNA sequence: TGTGCCAGCAGCCAAGATAATCATTCACCCCTCCACTTT. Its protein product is CASSQDNHSPLHF. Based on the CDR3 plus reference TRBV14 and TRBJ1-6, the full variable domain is EAGVTQFPSHSVIEKGQTVTLRCDPISGHDNLYWYRRVMGKEIKFLLHFVKESKQDESGMPNNRFLAERTGGTYSTLKVQPAELEDSGVYFCASSQDNHSPLHFGNGTRLTVT.